These 6 T cell receptor beta chains originate from one sample sequenced in a study of T cells in Graves' hyperthyroidism and ophthalmopathy. The source material, RNA transcripts, was used to amplify TCR beta CDR3 regions. Primed by the HTBI set, a first-round RT-PCR was run on the TCR CDR3. TCRdb reanalysed the multiplex PCR reads using MiXCR and keeps one entry per CDR3 protein. The table has approximately 330,000 distinct CDR3 sequences, 18% seen once. Sequenced: blood. Receptors originate from a woman aged 50 to 60 with Graves' hyperthyroidism.

This clonotype was counted ten times or more. The V call is TRBV28, the J call TRBJ1-1; D perhaps matches TRBD1 (6 bases). Trimming shortened V by 8 bases and J by 0 bases, and 28 bases separated the two germline ends. CDR1 and CDR2 (germline): MDHEN, SYDVKM. The CDR3 totals 19 residues. The CDR3 here is CASLRTKAGAFRLNTEAFF. Here the CDR3 DNA reads TGTGCCAGCCTAAGAACCAAAGCGGGGGCTTTCAGGCTGAACACTGAAGCTTTCTTT.

The chain recombines TRBV2 with TRBJ2-5; 9 nucleotides line up with TRBD2. This CDR3 is 15 amino acids long. V shed 8 bases and J 5 bases; nucleotides not matched to a gene: 12. Germline loops: CDR1 SNHLY, CDR2 FYNNEI. This chain's CDR3 is CASGGLAGRGETQYF. CDR3 sequence (DNA): TGTGCCAGCGGCGGGCTAGCGGGGCGTGGGGAGACCCAGTACTTC.

Only a few counts were recorded for this clonotype. V gene TRBV20-1 combines with J gene TRBJ2-7; D is unclear. Germline V gene data show CDR1 as DFQATT and CDR2 as SNEGSKA (reference sequence). The CDR3 loop spans 12 amino acids. The ends were cut back, 0 bases at V and 5 bases at J, with 8 bases in the middle. In nucleotides, the CDR3 is TGCAGTGCTAGAGAGGCTAGTCACGAGCAGTACTTC. Residues: CSAREASHEQYF.

V gene TRBV4-1 combines with J gene TRBJ2-5, with 8 nucleotides matching TRBD2. With 3 bases clipped from V and 9 bases from J, the junction kept 15 bases outside the gene matches. The germline V gene encodes CDR1 MGHRA and CDR2 YSYEKL. The CDR3 sequence is 16 residues long. The CDR3 nucleotides read TGCGCCAGCAGCCATGACAACGGACTAGCCCGACCGGCCCAGTACTTC. It specifies CASSHDNGLARPAQYF.

This clonotype came up many times. This rearrangement joins TRBV13 to TRBJ2-3; 7 nucleotides align to TRBD1. The CDR3 loop spans 16 amino acids. The junction had 10 bases not matched to a gene; V was cut back by 5 bases and J by 2 bases. Germline V CDR1 and CDR2: PRHDT, FYEKMQ (reference sequence). The DNA of the CDR3 is TGTGCCAGCAGCCTCCGACAGGGCTGGGACACAGATACGCAGTATTTT. Its protein product is CASSLRQGWDTDTQYF. The whole variable domain, filled in from reference TRBV13 and TRBJ2-3, reads AAGVIQSPRHLIKEKRETATLKCYPIPRHDTVYWYQQGPGQDPQFLISFYEKMQSDKGSIPDRFSAQQFSDYHSELNMSSLELGDSALYFCASSLRQGWDTDTQYFGPGTRLTVL.

In its sample, this clonotype was seen a few times. V usage is TRBV27 and J usage is TRBJ1-2, with D possibly TRBD1 on 5 matching bases. Germline V CDR1 and CDR2: MNHEY, SMNVEV (reference sequence). CDR3 length: 12 amino acids. The V and J ends lost 8 bases and 8 bases respectively, with 15 bases between them. Here the CDR3 DNA reads TGTGCCAGCCGAGAAGGGTGGGGCGGCTACACCTTC. Protein: CASREGWGGYTF.